This T cell receptor beta chain was sequenced in a study of shared clonotypes between healthy human individuals. General observations from the study: Some naive CD4 clonotypes, roughly 4.8%, turned up in common across several donors.

The ends were cut back, 0 bases at V and 2 bases at J, with 8 bases in the middle. The CDR3 is 14 residues long. CDR1 GTSNPN and CDR2 SVGIG come from the germline V gene (reference sequence). Sequencing was performed with immunoSEQ multiplex PCR; in TCRdb, only in-frame clones are kept and a portion is missing. The sample shows more than 2,000,000 clones, 90% to 95% of them seen only once. A note on this clone: What it binds is not known.

This sequence originates from a man between 18 and 35 years old in good health. Some clones in this sample may be carry-over from other donors' samples. This chain joins TRBV30 and TRBJ1-5; D gene ambiguous. The sample was naive CD4+ T cells from PBMCs. The subset denotes: CD45RA+ positively selected. CDR3 nucleotide sequence: TGTGCCTGGAGTGTCCACAGCGGCAATCAGCCCCAGCATTTT. Translating gives CAWSVHSGNQPQHF.